One and the same sample provided the 15 T cell receptor beta chains below, sequenced in a study of blood T cell repertoires in COVID-19. Repertoires were generated with immunoSEQ multiplex PCR, while TCRdb's copy carries only in-frame clones and drops some. Of tens of thousands of clones in the sample, 85% to 90% are singletons; the top ten hold more than 3%. Sequenced sample: peripheral blood. The receptors were gathered from a man aged 55 to 70 with acute or convalescent COVID-19.

This chain joins TRBV2 and TRBJ2-1, with TRBD2 matching 16 bases. J was trimmed by 9 bases and V by 7 bases; bases with no gene match: 6. The CDR3 loop spans 15 amino acids. CDR1 and CDR2 from the germline V gene are SNHLY and FYNNEI. The CDR3 reads CASTGTSGGAIEQFF. The CDR3 coding sequence is TGTGCCAGCACTGGGACTAGCGGGGGGGCGATTGAGCAGTTCTTC.

The chain uses TRBV24-1 and TRBJ1-5; D might be TRBD1 (5 bases). Germline lookup yields CDR1 KGHDR and CDR2 SFDVKD. V lost 4 bases and J lost 9, with 18 bases in between. CDR3 length: 15 amino acids. The CDR3 region is CATSDLTGWSRPQHF. The CDR3 nucleotides are TGTGCCACCAGTGACCTTACAGGCTGGAGTAGGCCCCAGCATTTT.

This chain connects TRBV18 to TRBJ2-7; 10 positions agree with TRBD1. V shed 3 bases and J 6 bases; nucleotides not matched to a gene: 5. The CDR3 runs to 14 residues. Germline-derived CDR1 and CDR2 are KGHSH and LQKENI. The CDR3 protein is CASSPRQGAGEQYF. The CDR3 bases are TGTGCCAGCTCACCCCGACAGGGGGCCGGCGAGCAGTACTTC.

A few counts support this clone. The chain recombines TRBV5-1 with TRBJ2-1; 8 bases fit TRBD2. V dropped 4 bases and J dropped 6; count of bases not matched to a gene: 9. CDR3 length equals 15 residues. Germline CDR1 SGHRS, CDR2 YFSETQ. CDR3: CASSAREGPSNEQFF. The DNA of the CDR3 is TGCGCCAGCAGCGCCCGGGAGGGCCCCTCCAATGAGCAGTTCTTC.

This clone turned up a few times. This chain links TRBV27 with TRBJ2-1; a weak D match, TRBD2 (6 bases). From germline, CDR1 is MNHEY and CDR2 SMNVEV (reference sequence). The CDR3 spans 14 residues. Between the trimmed V and J ends, which lost 4 bases and 0 bases, there was a span of 7 bases. CDR3: CASSWGDSYNEQFF. DNA for the CDR3: TGTGCCAGCAGTTGGGGGGACTCCTACAATGAGCAGTTCTTC.

The rearrangement uses TRBV19 and TRBJ1-4; D gene uncertain. Germline V CDR1 and CDR2: LNHDA, SQIVND (reference sequence). There are 15 residues in the CDR3. Trimming pared 9 bases from V and 5 bases from J, leaving 19 bases between. The CDR3 region has the DNA TGTGCCAGCACAATAACGGGGTATCAGAATGAAAAACTGTTTTTT. Translating it yields CASTITGYQNEKLFF.

The chain links TRBV5-1 to TRBJ1-2; D is ambiguous. The length of the CDR3 is 14 residues. CDR1 is SGHRS, CDR2 YFSETQ, per germline. The V end lost 5 bases, the J end lost 4 bases, and 15 bases lay between the germline ends. The CDR3 nucleotides read TGCGCCAGCAGAAGCGGAGTGAAGGGCTATGGCTACACCTTC. This codes for CASRSGVKGYGYTF.

The chain carries TRBV3-1 (or the pseudogene TRBV3-2) and TRBJ1-1, with TRBD1 matching 12 bases. With V trimmed by 1 base and J by 0 bases, 3 bases remained unmatched. This CDR3 comprises 17 residues. In germline, CDR1 is LGHDT, CDR2 YNNKEL (reference sequence). CDR3 DNA: TGTGCCAGCAGCCAAGCCGGGACAGGGGGCATGAACACTGAAGCTTTCTTT. Translation gives CASSQAGTGGMNTEAFF.

The chain carries TRBV18 and TRBJ2-5; D remains ambiguous. This CDR3 comprises 14 residues. From germline, CDR1 is KGHSH and CDR2 LQKENI. Between the trimmed V and J ends, which lost 0 bases and 7 bases, there was a span of 12 bases. The CDR3 spells CASSPPGAALTQYF. Here the CDR3 DNA reads TGTGCCAGCTCACCACCGGGTGCGGCTCTGACCCAGTACTTC.

V usage is TRBV5-4 and J usage is TRBJ2-5; 11 nucleotides align to TRBD1. Per germline, CDR1 SGHNT and CDR2 YYREEE (reference sequence). There are 15 residues in the CDR3. V shed 4 bases and J 5 bases; nucleotides not matched to a gene: 7. The CDR3 loop is CASSPDRGRTETQYF. CDR3 DNA sequence: TGTGCCAGCAGCCCGGACAGGGGGCGAACGGAGACCCAGTACTTC.

This chain connects TRBV7-6 to TRBJ2-7, with TRBD2 matching over 7 bases. Germline CDR1 and CDR2: SGHVS and FNYEAQ. V shed 1 base, J shed 1 base, and the junction held 4 bases outside the gene matches. The CDR3 length is 15 residues. The CDR3 is CASSLESGTSYEQYF. CDR3 nucleotides: TGTGCCAGCAGCTTAGAGAGCGGGACTTCCTACGAGCAGTACTTC.

The V and J genes are TRBV28 and TRBJ2-3; D remains unclear. Trimming stripped 4 bases from V and 4 bases from J, with 9 bases between. This CDR3 is 13 amino acids long. Germline CDR1 MDHEN, CDR2 SYDVKM. CDR3 nucleotide sequence: TGTGCCAGCAGTTCCTTAGCCCCAGATACGCAGTATTTT. Translated: CASSSLAPDTQYF.

V gene TRBV5-1 combines with J gene TRBJ2-1; possibly TRBD1 for D (5 bases). V was clipped by 0 bases and J by 7 bases, with 14 bases between them. Germline V gene data show CDR1 as SGHRS and CDR2 as YFSETQ. CDR3 length equals 15 residues. CDR3 sequence (DNA): TGCGCCAGCAGCTTGGCTAGGACATCGACGAATGAGCAGTTCTTC. Encoded protein: CASSLARTSTNEQFF. The whole variable domain, remainder taken from reference TRBV5-1 and TRBJ2-1, is KAGVTQTPRYLIKTRGQQVTLSCSPISGHRSVSWYQQTPGQGLQFLFEYFSETQRNKGNFPGRFSGRQFSNSRSEMNVSTLELGDSALYLCASSLARTSTNEQFFGPGTRLTVL.

This chain joins TRBV25-1 and TRBJ2-6, with 7 positions matching TRBD2. With V trimmed by 6 bases and J by 0 bases, 11 bases remained unmatched. CDR3 length: 18 amino acids. CDR1 is MGHDK, CDR2 SYGVNS, per germline. CDR3 protein: CASSGGTTRTSGANVLTF. As DNA, the CDR3 is TGTGCCAGCAGCGGGGGGACTACCCGAACCTCTGGGGCCAACGTCCTGACTTTC.

The chain carries TRBV5-1 and TRBJ2-7; possible D gene TRBD1, 5 bases. Trimming took 5 bases from V and 4 from J, leaving 19 bases between them. The CDR3 sequence is 15 residues long. Looked up from germline, CDR1 is SGHRS and CDR2 is YFSETQ. The CDR3 sequence is CASRQDLSSGYEQYF. CDR3 nucleotide sequence: TGCGCCAGCAGACAGGACCTATCATCAGGGTACGAGCAGTACTTC. Combining the CDR3 with reference TRBV5-1 and TRBJ2-7 gives the whole variable domain KAGVTQTPRYLIKTRGQQVTLSCSPISGHRSVSWYQQTPGQGLQFLFEYFSETQRNKGNFPGRFSGRQFSNSRSEMNVSTLELGDSALYLCASRQDLSSGYEQYFGPGTRLTVT.